Shown below are 4 T cell receptor beta chains from a single sample sequenced in a study of blood T cells in healthy people across ages. Primed by a sample-barcoded 5' primer and a J-beta primer mix, a second PCR proceeded for about 6 to 12 cycles. TCRdb reanalysed the 5' RACE reads using MiXCR and keeps one entry per CDR3 protein. Of a few hundred thousand distinct CDR3 sequences listed, approximately 27% were seen once; the top ten hold 15% to 20%. Sequenced material: blood. The receptors originated from a woman aged 65 to 85 in good health.

There are many counts of this clonotype. The CDR3 region is CASSITGQYGYTF. Written as DNA, the CDR3 is TGTGCCAGCAGCATCACAGGACAGTATGGCTACACCTTC. The chain employs TRBV11-2 and TRBJ1-2; the D gene is possibly TRBD1 (6 bases). From germline, CDR1 is SGHAT and CDR2 FQNNGV. The CDR3 is 13 amino acids. The V end was cut by 5 bases, the J end by 5 bases, with 12 bases between.

The chain employs TRBV6-5 and TRBJ2-5; 11 bases fit TRBD1. TRBJ2-7 explains the end of the DNA better; the J call may be wrong. Germline assignment: CDR1 MNHEY and CDR2 SVGAGI. This CDR3 region has 16 residues. This chain's CDR3 is CASSYSRTGGRYEQYF. CDR3 coding DNA: TGTGCCAGCAGTTACTCGAGGACAGGGGGCAGATACGAGCAGTACTTC.

The chain recombines TRBV25-1 with TRBJ1-6; 7 bases align to TRBD1. Per germline, CDR1 MGHDK and CDR2 SYGVNS. The CDR3 has 15 amino acids. The V gene end was trimmed by 5 bases and the J gene end by 9 bases; junction bases not matched to a gene: 10. The CDR3 DNA is TGTGCCAGCAGTACCTTAGGGGGCTCTGGTTCACCCCTCCACTTT. Protein sequence: CASSTLGGSGSPLHF.

This sequence joins TRBV7-2 and TRBJ2-3, with D hard to call. The germline V and J ends were trimmed by 9 bases and 1 base, with 11 bases remaining between them. The CDR3 sequence is 13 residues long. Germline-derived CDR1 and CDR2 are SGHTA and FQGNSA. CDR3 nucleotide sequence: TGTGCCAGTATATTTACGCGCACAGATACGCAGTATTTT. Protein sequence: CASIFTRTDTQYF. Full variable domain (remainder filled in from reference TRBV7-2 and TRBJ2-3): GAGVSQSPSNKVTEKGKDVELRCDPISGHTALYWYRQSLGQGLEFLIYFQGNSAPDKSGLPSDRFSAERTGGSVSTLTIQRTQQEDSAVYLCASIFTRTDTQYFGPGTRLTVL.